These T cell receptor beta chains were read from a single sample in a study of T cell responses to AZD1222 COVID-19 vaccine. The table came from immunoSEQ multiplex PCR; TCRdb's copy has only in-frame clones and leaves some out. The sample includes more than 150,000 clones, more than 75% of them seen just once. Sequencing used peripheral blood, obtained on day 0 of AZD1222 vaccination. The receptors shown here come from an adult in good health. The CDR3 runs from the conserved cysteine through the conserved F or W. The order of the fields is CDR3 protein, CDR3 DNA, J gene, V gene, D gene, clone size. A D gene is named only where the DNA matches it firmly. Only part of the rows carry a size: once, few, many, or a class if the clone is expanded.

cdr3_aa: CASYEGQGYEQYF; cdr3_nt: TGTGCCAGCTACGAGGGACAGGGCTACGAGCAGTACTTC; j_call: TRBJ2-7; v_call: TRBV6-5; d_call: TRBD1; clone_size: NA
cdr3_aa: CASRLAGETFYEQYF; cdr3_nt: TGTGCCAGTAGGCTAGCGGGCGAAACGTTCTACGAGCAGTACTTC; j_call: TRBJ2-7; v_call: TRBV19; d_call: TRBD2; clone_size: once
cdr3_aa: CAISVSGGTEAFF; cdr3_nt: TGTGCCATCAGTGTCTCAGGGGGCACTGAAGCTTTCTTT; j_call: TRBJ1-1; v_call: TRBV10-3; d_call: TRBD1; clone_size: NA
cdr3_aa: CASSYGQRNTIYF; cdr3_nt: TGTGCCAGCAGCTACGGACAAAGAAACACCATATATTTT; j_call: TRBJ1-3; v_call: TRBV5-4; d_call: NA; clone_size: once
cdr3_aa: CASSTPGGEGYTF; cdr3_nt: TGTGCCAGCAGTACCCCCGGCGGAGAGGGCTACACCTTC; j_call: TRBJ1-2; v_call: TRBV6-2/TRBV6-3; d_call: NA; clone_size: NA
cdr3_aa: CASSFLQDTEAFF; cdr3_nt: TGCGCCAGCAGCTTTCTACAGGACACTGAAGCTTTCTTT; j_call: TRBJ1-1; v_call: TRBV5-1; d_call: NA; clone_size: NA
cdr3_aa: CASSARPGRSYNEQFF; cdr3_nt: TGTGCCAGCAGCGCGCGCCCGGGACGTAGCTACAATGAGCAGTTCTTC; j_call: TRBJ2-1; v_call: TRBV7-2; d_call: NA; clone_size: NA
cdr3_aa: CASSPRTGLETQYF; cdr3_nt: TGTGCCAGCAGCCCTCGGACAGGTTTGGAGACCCAGTACTTC; j_call: TRBJ2-5; v_call: TRBV7-8; d_call: TRBD1; clone_size: NA
cdr3_aa: CASRPPDRVGTEAFF; cdr3_nt: TGTGCCAGCAGACCCCCCGACAGGGTAGGCACTGAAGCTTTCTTT; j_call: TRBJ1-1; v_call: TRBV27; d_call: TRBD1; clone_size: NA
cdr3_aa: CSVIGADGYTF; cdr3_nt: TGCAGCGTTATAGGTGCGGATGGCTACACCTTC; j_call: TRBJ1-2; v_call: TRBV29-1; d_call: NA; clone_size: NA
cdr3_aa: CASNPYGSEAFF; cdr3_nt: TGTGCCAGCAATCCGTACGGCTCTGAAGCTTTCTTT; j_call: TRBJ1-1; v_call: TRBV2; d_call: NA; clone_size: NA
cdr3_aa: CASSSRTVPRGQYF; cdr3_nt: TGTGCCAGCAGTTCAAGGACAGTGCCAAGGGGCCAGTACTTC; j_call: TRBJ2-5; v_call: TRBV27; d_call: NA; clone_size: NA
cdr3_aa: CASSQDPGTAHDQPQHF; cdr3_nt: TGCGCCAGCAGCCAGGATCCCGGGACAGCACACGATCAGCCCCAGCATTTT; j_call: TRBJ1-5; v_call: TRBV4-1; d_call: TRBD1; clone_size: NA
cdr3_aa: CASSYSVGQRSSYNSPLHF; cdr3_nt: TGTGCCAGCAGTTACTCGGTGGGACAGCGTAGCTCCTATAATTCACCCCTCCACTTT; j_call: TRBJ1-6; v_call: TRBV6-2/TRBV6-3; d_call: TRBD1; clone_size: NA
cdr3_aa: CSGATDTEAFF; cdr3_nt: TGCAGCGGCGCGACGGACACTGAAGCTTTCTTT; j_call: TRBJ1-1; v_call: TRBV29-1; d_call: NA; clone_size: few
cdr3_aa: CASSEFGREGTYEQYF; cdr3_nt: TGTGCCAGCAGTGAATTTGGGCGAGAGGGAACCTACGAGCAGTACTTC; j_call: TRBJ2-7; v_call: TRBV2; d_call: NA; clone_size: NA
cdr3_aa: CASSSDRVQPQHF; cdr3_nt: TGTGCCAGCAGTTCCGACAGGGTTCAGCCCCAGCATTTT; j_call: TRBJ1-5; v_call: TRBV6-2/TRBV6-3; d_call: TRBD1; clone_size: few
cdr3_aa: CASSLRQENYEQYF; cdr3_nt: TGCGCCAGCAGCTTACGACAGGAAAACTACGAGCAGTACTTC; j_call: TRBJ2-7; v_call: TRBV5-1; d_call: NA; clone_size: NA
cdr3_aa: CASSLYVGLAQYF; cdr3_nt: TGTGCCAGCAGTTTATACGTCGGGCTCGCGCAGTATTTT; j_call: TRBJ2-3; v_call: TRBV27; d_call: NA; clone_size: NA
cdr3_aa: CAISAPGGTTSSYEQYF; cdr3_nt: TGTGCCATCAGCGCCCCGGGAGGGACCACGAGCTCCTACGAGCAGTACTTC; j_call: TRBJ2-7; v_call: TRBV10-3; d_call: TRBD2; clone_size: NA
cdr3_aa: CATSPSGEAGEQYF; cdr3_nt: TGTGCCACCTCACCTTCGGGGGAGGCTGGCGAGCAGTACTTC; j_call: TRBJ2-7; v_call: TRBV28; d_call: NA; clone_size: once
cdr3_aa: CASSQRLQETQYF; cdr3_nt: TGTGCCAGCAGCCAGCGTCTTCAAGAGACCCAGTACTTC; j_call: TRBJ2-5; v_call: TRBV11-3; d_call: NA; clone_size: NA
cdr3_aa: CSVEGDRGNYGYTF; cdr3_nt: TGCAGCGTTGAAGGGGACAGGGGAAATTATGGCTACACCTTC; j_call: TRBJ1-2; v_call: TRBV29-1; d_call: TRBD1; clone_size: NA
cdr3_aa: CASRYRGGPGLDTQYF; cdr3_nt: TGTGCCAGCAGGTATCGGGGGGGCCCAGGACTTGATACGCAGTATTTT; j_call: TRBJ2-3; v_call: TRBV7-8; d_call: TRBD2; clone_size: NA
cdr3_aa: CASHTGTSLFGEQYF; cdr3_nt: TGTGCCAGCCACACAGGGACTAGCCTTTTCGGGGAGCAGTACTTC; j_call: TRBJ2-7; v_call: TRBV2; d_call: TRBD2; clone_size: NA
cdr3_aa: CASSFGLAGTYEQYF; cdr3_nt: TGTGCCAGCAGCTTCGGGCTAGCGGGAACCTACGAGCAGTACTTC; j_call: TRBJ2-7; v_call: TRBV13; d_call: TRBD2; clone_size: once
cdr3_aa: CASRAPGNYEQYF; cdr3_nt: TGTGCCAGCCGGGCCCCTGGGAACTACGAGCAGTACTTC; j_call: TRBJ2-7; v_call: TRBV28; d_call: NA; clone_size: NA